This paragraph covers one TCR beta chain sequence. The data are from a study of blood T cell repertoires in COVID-19. Clones were read by immunoSEQ multiplex PCR, and TCRdb kept only the in-frame ones, dropping some. The sample lists roughly 100,000 clones; around 85% were seen once. Sample: peripheral blood. The source is a woman older than 75 with active or convalescent COVID-19.

This CDR3 is CSASGGIVYGYTF. DNA of the CDR3: TGCAGTGCTAGTGGGGGCATAGTCTATGGCTACACCTTC. The chain is built from TRBV20-1 and TRBJ1-2; D may be TRBD1 (6 bases). CDR1 is DFQATT, CDR2 SNEGSKA, per germline (reference sequence). This CDR3 has 13 amino acids. The V end lost 3 bases, the J end lost 4 bases, and 12 bases lay between the germline ends.